Below, 27 T cell receptor beta chains from the same sample are listed, as sequenced in a study of CD8 T cells in ankylosing spondylitis. TCRdb reprocessed the 5' RACE reads via MiXCR and lists one record per CDR3 protein. The sample consists of approximately 88,000 distinct CDR3 sequences, roughly 10% of them appearing once. Source material: blood, either unsorted or a sorted T cell fraction (not recorded which). The origin of the receptors is a male donor with ankylosing spondylitis or in good health (not recorded which).

In its sample, this clonotype was seen many times. This chain joins TRBV6-1 and TRBJ2-1; a possible D gene is TRBD1 (6 bases). CDR3 length: 15 residues. The germline CDR1 and CDR2 sequences are MNHNS and SASEGT. V was shortened by 6 bases and J by 0 bases, with 12 bases between the two germline ends. CDR3 sequence: CASRDSFISYNEQFF. Written as DNA, the CDR3 is TGTGCCAGCAGGGACAGTTTCATCTCCTACAATGAGCAGTTCTTC.

This clonotype was recorded at least ten times. The rearrangement joins TRBV20-1 to TRBJ2-5; perhaps TRBD2 as D (5 bases). The germline gives CDR1 DFQATT, CDR2 SNEGSKA (reference sequence). V lost 5 bases, J lost 5 bases, and 15 bases lay in between. The CDR3 totals 13 residues. DNA of the CDR3: TGCAGTGCTCAACTAGGAGTGCGGGAGACCCAGTACTTC. The encoded protein is CSAQLGVRETQYF.

This clonotype was seen repeatedly, ten times or more. V gene TRBV10-3 combines with J gene TRBJ1-6; 8 bases fit TRBD1. V gave up 10 bases and J gave up 7 bases; unmatched junction bases: 15. The CDR3 totals 16 residues. Germline CDR1 reads ENHRY; CDR2 reads SYGVKD. CDR3 sequence reads: CATHSTGALLNSPLHF. The DNA for the CDR3 is TGTGCCACCCATTCGACAGGGGCCCTTTTGAATTCACCCCTCCACTTT.

As regards this clonotype: Possible read error: a much larger clone is one base away. In DNA, the CDR3 is TGTGTCAGCAGCCAACAAGAAGGATTGGCTGAGCAGTTCTTC. It codes for CVSSQQEGLAEQFF. V and J are TRBV14 and TRBJ2-1; no firm D call. CDR1 is SGHDN and CDR2 is FVKESK in the germline V gene. The CDR3 is made up of 14 amino acids.

Comment on this clonotype: Possible read error: a much larger clone is one base away. The chain recombines TRBV5-1 with TRBJ2-2, with 9 positions matching TRBD1. There are 16 residues in the CDR3. Germline V gene sequence: CDR1 SGHRS, CDR2 YFSETQ. CDR3 nucleotide sequence: TGCGCCACCAGCTTGGGACAGGGACAGAACACCGGGGAGCTGTTTTTT. Translating it yields CATSLGQGQNTGELFF. The full variable domain, rest sourced from reference TRBV5-1 and TRBJ2-2, is KAGVTQTPRYLIKTRGQQVTLSCSPISGHRSVSWYQQTPGQGLQFLFEYFSETQRNKGNFPGRFSGRQFSNSRSEMNVSTLELGDSALYLCATSLGQGQNTGELFFGEGSRLTVL.

In its sample, this clonotype was seen many times. This rearrangement joins TRBV20-1 to TRBJ1-2; D possibly corresponds to TRBD1 (5 bases). Trimming pared 4 bases from V and 5 bases from J, leaving 11 bases between. CDR3 length: 12 residues. CDR1 is DFQATT, CDR2 SNEGSKA, per germline (reference sequence). The CDR3 DNA follows: TGCAGTGCTACCCTGGGGGAGTATGGCTACACCTTC. This encodes CSATLGEYGYTF.

This clonotype was observed at least ten times. The V and J genes are TRBV29-1 and TRBJ1-5; D is possibly TRBD1 (6 bases). V dropped 6 bases and J dropped 4 bases, with 19 bases sitting between them. Germline V gene lookup returns CDR1 SQVTM and CDR2 ANQGSEA. CDR3 length: 15 amino acids. CDR3 protein: CSVPKAGGANQPQHF. In DNA, the CDR3 is TGCAGCGTCCCCAAGGCGGGGGGCGCGAATCAGCCCCAGCATTTT.

Written as DNA, the CDR3 is TGTGCCAGCAGCTTAGATTCGGGGGACAGAGCCTACGAGCAGTACTTC. Translated, it gives CASSLDSGDRAYEQYF. The V and J genes are TRBV11-2 and TRBJ2-7; TRBD1 is a possible D gene (7 bases). The CDR3 length is 16 residues. The V end was cut by 0 bases, the J end by 2 bases, with 14 bases between. The germline V gene encodes CDR1 SGHAT and CDR2 FQNNGV.

There are many counts of this clonotype. V is TRBV11-2 and J is TRBJ1-2; 7 nucleotides line up with TRBD1. The trim removed 5 bases at V and 0 bases at J, leaving 6 bases unmatched. The CDR3 is made up of 15 amino acids. CDR1 is SGHAT, CDR2 FQNNGV, per germline. The CDR3 DNA follows: TGTGCCAGCAGCCCGGACAGGAGCTCTAACTATGGCTACACCTTC. This codes for CASSPDRSSNYGYTF.

The table lists this clonotype with many counts. The rearrangement joins TRBV5-1 to TRBJ1-2; D is possibly TRBD1 (6 bases). Per the germline V gene, CDR1 is SGHRS and CDR2 is YFSETQ. This CDR3 spans 14 amino acids. The V end was cut by 3 bases, the J end by 4 bases, with 13 bases between. CDR3 sequence (DNA): TGCGCCAGCAGCTGGCCGGACAGCTTCTATGGCTACACCTTC. This codes for CASSWPDSFYGYTF.

This clonotype was recorded many times. This chain connects TRBV28 to TRBJ2-3; a weak D match, TRBD1 (6 bases). CDR3 length: 13 amino acids. Trimming took off 6 bases at V and 5 bases at J, with 12 bases between the two ends. Germline V gene lookup returns CDR1 MDHEN and CDR2 SYDVKM. The CDR3 sequence: CASRGQGIDTQYF. Written as DNA, the CDR3 is TGTGCCAGCAGGGGGCAGGGGATAGATACGCAGTATTTT.

This clonotype was picked up many times. The chain employs TRBV10-3 and TRBJ2-7, with 7 bases that match TRBD1. CDR1 is ENHRY, CDR2 SYGVKD, per germline. Germline trimming cut 4 bases from V and 3 bases from J; bases unmatched to any gene: 9. This CDR3 has 15 amino acids. This chain's CDR3 is CAISARTGNNYEQYF. In DNA form, the CDR3 reads TGTGCCATCAGTGCCCGGACAGGCAACAACTACGAGCAGTACTTC.

In its sample, this clonotype was seen many times. The chain uses TRBV6-4 and TRBJ1-5, with 10 positions matching TRBD1. The J segment lost 7 bases and the V segment lost 5 bases, leaving 5 bases of the junction unmatched. The CDR3 consists of 14 residues. Germline V gives CDR1 MRHNA, CDR2 SNTAGT. CDR3 sequence: CASSPDRGDQPQHF. The CDR3 DNA reads as TGTGCCAGCAGTCCGGACAGGGGGGACCAGCCCCAGCATTTT.

This clonotype was found many times. This chain connects TRBV20-1 to TRBJ1-1, with a tentative D call TRBD1 (5 bases). Trimming removed 6 bases from V and 0 bases from J, with 11 bases in between. The V gene's germline CDR1 is DFQATT and CDR2 SNEGSKA (reference sequence). The CDR3 spans 13 residues. The CDR3 DNA reads as TGCAGTGCCCTGACAGATTTGAACACTGAAGCTTTCTTT. Translated: CSALTDLNTEAFF.

This clonotype has ten or more counts. The chain uses TRBV20-1 and TRBJ2-7; the D is unclear. Trimming stripped 6 bases from V and 1 base from J, with 13 bases between. This CDR3 contains 13 residues. Germline V gives CDR1 DFQATT, CDR2 SNEGSKA (reference sequence). The CDR3: CSAPDGNSYEQYF. The DNA of the CDR3 is TGCAGTGCCCCAGATGGGAATTCCTACGAGCAGTACTTC.

This chain joins TRBV7-9 and TRBJ2-3; D is undetermined. V lost 1 base and J lost 7, with 18 bases in between. The CDR3 extends over 16 amino acids. Germline V gene data show CDR1 as SEHNR and CDR2 as FQNEAQ (reference sequence). The CDR3, as DNA: TGTGCCAGCAGCTTAGTGATTGAGTTGGCATGGAATACGCAGTATTTT. Translating it yields CASSLVIELAWNTQYF.

This clonotype was observed many times. The chain is built from TRBV9 and TRBJ2-7; possibly TRBD2 for D (5 bases). This CDR3 has 15 amino acids. CDR1 is SGDLS and CDR2 is YYNGEE in the germline V gene. V gave up 0 bases and J gave up 1 base, with 11 bases separating them. Written as DNA, the CDR3 is TGTGCCAGCAGCGTAGGTGCACTAGGGTCCTACGAGCAGTACTTC. This gives the protein CASSVGALGSYEQYF.

This clonotype was seen more than once but under ten times. The chain combines TRBV30 with TRBJ2-1, with TRBD1 matching over 9 bases. Looked up from germline, CDR1 is GTSNPN and CDR2 is SVGIG (reference sequence). CDR3 length: 19 amino acids. After removal of 3 bases from V and 0 bases from J, the junction contained 15 bases not matched to a gene. CDR3 sequence reads: CAWSDGDRAWPSSYNEQFF. DNA for the CDR3: TGTGCCTGGAGCGACGGGGACAGGGCATGGCCAAGCTCCTACAATGAGCAGTTCTTC.

This clonotype was found many times. The rearrangement uses TRBV3-1 and TRBJ1-1, with TRBD1 matching 7 bases. The CDR3 runs 16 residues. V dropped 4 bases and J dropped 0; count of bases not matched to a gene: 8. Germline CDR1 reads LGHDT; CDR2 reads YNNKEL (reference sequence). CDR3 sequence (DNA): TGTGCCAGCAGCCTAAGACAGGGCCCCTTGAACACTGAAGCTTTCTTT. Residues: CASSLRQGPLNTEAFF.

This clonotype was found many times. The V and J genes are TRBV29-1 and TRBJ2-1; D not certain. Per germline, CDR1 SQVTM and CDR2 ANQGSEA. The CDR3 contains 17 residues. Trimming shortened V by 0 bases and J by 0 bases, and 15 bases separated the two germline ends. This chain's CDR3 is CSVEDPLSKSSYNEQFF. The CDR3 coding sequence is TGCAGCGTTGAAGACCCGCTTAGCAAAAGCTCCTACAATGAGCAGTTCTTC.

This clonotype showed up many times. This rearrangement joins TRBV3-1 to TRBJ2-7, with D maybe TRBD1 (6 bases). CDR1 and CDR2 (germline): LGHDT, YNNKEL (reference sequence). Trimming pared 2 bases from V and 1 base from J, leaving 12 bases between. The CDR3 totals 15 residues. CDR3 sequence (DNA): TGTGCCAGCAGCCAAACAGGGCTCTCTTCCTACGAGCAGTACTTC. This gives the protein CASSQTGLSSYEQYF.

Ten or more counts support this clonotype. V is TRBV12-3 or TRBV12-4 and J is TRBJ2-5; D could derive from TRBD1 or TRBD2 (5 bases each). Deletions cut 5 bases from V and 2 bases from J, with 18 bases between. The CDR3 has 16 residues. CDR3 sequence (DNA): TGTGCCAGCAGTGCCCCCGGGACGGCCTATCAAGAGACCCAGTACTTC. It translates to CASSAPGTAYQETQYF.

This clonotype came up many times. CDR3 coding DNA: TGCGCCAGCAGCTTGGCCTTGGCGGGACACAAGAACACTGAAGCTTTCTTT. Protein sequence: CASSLALAGHKNTEAFF. The chain has TRBV5-1 and TRBJ1-1, with a possible D match to TRBD1 (6 bases). CDR1 and CDR2 from the germline V gene are SGHRS and YFSETQ. CDR3 length: 17 residues. V shed 0 bases and J shed 1 base, with 16 bases lying between them.

This clonotype was observed many times. The chain has TRBV7-3 and TRBJ2-3; D gene ambiguous. The CDR3 loop spans 15 amino acids. V was shortened by 1 base and J by 0 bases, with 8 bases between the two germline ends. The germline V gene encodes CDR1 SGHTA and CDR2 FQGTGA. The CDR3 coding sequence is TGTGCCAGCAGCTTAATGGGTATGAGCACAGATACGCAGTATTTT. Its translation: CASSLMGMSTDTQYF.

This clonotype occurred many times. CDR3 sequence (DNA): TGCGCCAGCAGCCTGAGGGGGGTTAATTCACCCCTCCACTTT. Protein: CASSLRGVNSPLHF. This chain links TRBV5-1 with TRBJ1-6; the D gene is possibly TRBD1 (6 bases). Germline V gives CDR1 SGHRS, CDR2 YFSETQ. V dropped 4 bases and J dropped 6 bases, with 11 bases sitting between them. The CDR3 runs 14 residues.

This clonotype has only a few counts. The chain joins TRBV3-1 to TRBJ2-1; the match to TRBD2 covers 8 bases. Trimming removed 4 bases from V and 5 bases from J; junction bases left unmatched: 13. The CDR3 runs to 17 residues. Germline CDR1 reads LGHDT; CDR2 reads YNNKEL (reference sequence). CDR3 sequence reads: CASSPSGERGTHNEQFF. The DNA of the CDR3 is TGTGCCAGCAGCCCCTCCGGGGAGCGGGGGACCCACAATGAGCAGTTCTTC.

This clonotype was observed at least ten times. V and J are TRBV3-1 and TRBJ1-5; D uncertain. V dropped 2 bases and J dropped 2 bases, with 13 bases sitting between them. Per the germline V gene, CDR1 is LGHDT and CDR2 is YNNKEL (reference sequence). The CDR3 loop spans 16 amino acids. This CDR3 reads CASSQSNQSGNQPQHF. The CDR3 nucleotides read TGTGCCAGCAGCCAATCTAATCAATCGGGCAATCAGCCCCAGCATTTT.